This TCR beta chain was captured in a study of T cell repertoires in cytomegalovirus infection. Across the whole study: It was recently identified HLA-C-restricted and well-studied HLA-B-restricted CMV epitopes that the study used. Through public TCR beta signatures, both CMV infection and matching HLA type were indicated.

General study findings and limits: Accumulated public TCR beta family frequency recognized individuals carrying CMV together with the relevant HLA.

Germline lookup yields CDR1 SNHLY and CDR2 FYNNEI. The CDR3 consists of 15 residues. The ends lost 2 bases at V and 5 bases at J; junction bases unmatched: 5. This clonotype showed up just a few times. Antigen unknown. Using its own MiXCR run on the reads, TCRdb lists one record per CDR3 protein. The sample shows 640,000 or so distinct CDR3 sequences, around 30% of them seen only once. The source is a human donor in good health (CMV status not recorded). Some clones in this sample may be carry-over from other donors' samples. The chain recombines TRBV2 with TRBJ1-5; TRBD1 matches at 8 bases. The source material was cultured PBMCs, sampled from culture after CMV antigen stimulation. CDR3 bases: TGTGCCAGCAGTGAAAGTCAGGGGGCCCATCAGCCCCAGCATTTT. It yields the protein CASSESQGAHQPQHF.